Each of the 32 T cell receptor beta chains below was sequenced from the same sample in a study of blood T cell repertoires in COVID-19. Measured with immunoSEQ multiplex PCR; TCRdb has only the in-frame clones, and not every one. This table holds roughly 200,000 clones, about four fifths found once. Sequencing was performed on peripheral blood. These receptors originate from a woman aged 70 to 79 with active or convalescent COVID-19.

V gene TRBV29-1 combines with J gene TRBJ1-2; D is undetermined. This CDR3 contains 16 residues. CDR1 and CDR2 from the germline V gene are SQVTM and ANQGSEA. The V end was cut by 1 base, the J end by 4 bases, with 19 bases between. The CDR3 region is CSVEGVPGSPGYGYTF. The CDR3 bases are TGCAGCGTTGAAGGGGTTCCAGGCTCACCTGGCTATGGCTACACCTTC.

The chain joins TRBV7-5 to TRBJ1-1; the D call in the table, TRBD1, was not verified against the DNA. TRBV7-5 represents a pseudogene. There are 15 residues in the CDR3. CDR3 region: CVRSPRTGAYTEAFF. CDR3 in DNA: TGTGTCAGAAGCCCGAGGACAGGGGCCTACACTGAAGCTTTCTTT.

The chain has TRBV30 and TRBJ2-1; 9 bases line up with TRBD2. The V and J ends lost 1 base and 9 bases, in that order; junction bases with no gene match: 10. CDR3 length equals 15 residues. The germline V gene encodes CDR1 GTSNPN and CDR2 SVGIG (reference sequence). The CDR3 loop reads CAWSGSAGGASEQFF. The CDR3 bases are TGTGCCTGGAGTGGTTCGGCGGGAGGGGCTAGTGAGCAGTTCTTC. The complete variable domain, with remaining parts taken from reference TRBV30 and TRBJ2-1, reads SQTIHQWPATLVQPVGSPLSLECTVEGTSNPNLYWYRQAAGRGLQLLFYSVGIGQISSEVPQNLSASRPQDRQFILSSKKLLLSDSGFYLCAWSGSAGGASEQFFGPGTRLTVL.

V gene TRBV29-1 combines with J gene TRBJ2-7; 8 positions match TRBD2. The CDR3 runs to 12 residues. In germline, CDR1 is SQVTM, CDR2 ANQGSEA. With V trimmed by 6 bases and J by 3 bases, 4 bases remained unmatched. The chain's CDR3 is CSVGGDGYEQYF. The DNA of the CDR3 is TGCAGCGTCGGGGGGGACGGCTACGAGCAGTACTTC.

Written as DNA, the CDR3 is TGTGCCAGCAGCAGACTAGCGGGAGTAAGCGAGCAGTACTTC. Its translation is CASSRLAGVSEQYF. V is TRBV3-1 (or the pseudogene TRBV3-2) and J is TRBJ2-7, with 12 bases fitting TRBD2. CDR3 size: 14 residues. CDR1 is LGHDT and CDR2 is YNNKEL in the germline V gene (reference sequence). Trimming at V came to 5 bases and at J to 6 bases, leaving 5 bases not matched to a gene.

The rearrangement links TRBV19 to TRBJ2-6; D remains ambiguous. The CDR3 runs to 13 residues. In germline, CDR1 is LNHDA, CDR2 SQIVND (reference sequence). V gave up 6 bases and J gave up 3 bases, with 6 bases separating them. In DNA form, the CDR3 reads TGTGCCAGTAGCTCGGGTGGGGCCAACGTCCTGACTTTC. Its translation is CASSSGGANVLTF.

This chain uses TRBV6-5 with TRBJ2-1; a possible D gene is TRBD2 (6 bases). Germline assignment: CDR1 MNHEY and CDR2 SVGAGI. V dropped 0 bases and J dropped 10 bases, with 7 bases sitting between them. The CDR3 loop spans 12 amino acids. Here the CDR3 reads CASSYSGGEQFF. CDR3 DNA sequence: TGTGCCAGCAGTTACTCGGGGGGAGAGCAGTTCTTC.

The chain joins TRBV5-4 to TRBJ1-1, with D possibly matching TRBD1 (5 bases). Trimming removed 2 bases at V and 3 bases at J, with 14 bases between. Germline loops: CDR1 SGHNT, CDR2 YYREEE (reference sequence). The CDR3 runs to 15 residues. As DNA, the CDR3 is TGTGCCAGCAGCTTAGTGGGCAGGGAGGACACTGAAGCTTTCTTT. Amino acid sequence: CASSLVGREDTEAFF.

The V call is TRBV18, the J call TRBJ2-7, with D tentatively TRBD2 (6 bases). The CDR3 runs to 16 residues. Looked up from germline, CDR1 is KGHSH and CDR2 is LQKENI. V was clipped by 3 bases and J by 4 bases, with 19 bases between them. The CDR3 spells CASSPIVSSEGYEQYF. CDR3 in DNA: TGTGCCAGCTCACCTATAGTGAGCTCGGAGGGGTACGAGCAGTACTTC.

V and J are TRBV21-1 and TRBJ2-6; TRBD2 is the table's D call and was not checked against the DNA. TRBV21-1 is a known pseudogene. The CDR3 extends over 18 amino acids. Here the CDR3 reads CASSTVSYNESGANVLTF. Written as DNA, the CDR3 is TGTGCCAGCAGCACCGTGAGCTATAATGAATCTGGGGCCAACGTCCTGACTTTC.

The chain combines TRBV6-1 with TRBJ2-7, with TRBD1 identical over 7 bases. V shed 0 bases and J 4 bases; nucleotides not matched to a gene: 9. This CDR3 comprises 16 residues. Germline V gene sequence: CDR1 MNHNS, CDR2 SASEGT. The chain's CDR3 is CASSEAHKGAWYEQYF. The DNA for the CDR3 is TGTGCCAGCAGTGAAGCGCACAAGGGGGCGTGGTACGAGCAGTACTTC.

In DNA form, the CDR3 reads TGTGCCAGCAGTGGGGACAGGCAAGAGACCCAGTACTTC. This translates into CASSGDRQETQYF. This rearrangement joins TRBV2 to TRBJ2-5; 8 bases map to TRBD1. Per the germline V gene, CDR1 is SNHLY and CDR2 is FYNNEI. This CDR3 has 13 amino acids. Losses at the gene ends were 4 bases for V and 2 bases for J; bases not matched to a gene: 0.

V usage is TRBV21-1 and J usage is TRBJ2-3; TRBD1 is taken as the D call from the table, unchecked against the DNA. TRBV21-1 is reported as a pseudogene. This CDR3 comprises 14 residues. CDR3 sequence reads: CASSMQGEADTQYF. In DNA, the CDR3 is TGTGCCAGCAGCATGCAGGGGGAGGCAGATACGCAGTATTTT.

This clone has a single count. The chain uses TRBV5-1 and TRBJ1-2; 8 bases line up with TRBD1. V dropped 0 bases and J dropped 4; count of bases not matched to a gene: 14. The V gene's germline CDR1 is SGHRS and CDR2 YFSETQ. CDR3 length: 18 residues. CDR3: CASSLEGTGVFSGYGYTF. CDR3 in DNA: TGCGCCAGCAGCTTGGAGGGGACAGGTGTATTTTCTGGCTATGGCTACACCTTC. Full variable domain (outside the CDR3, taken from reference TRBV5-1 and TRBJ1-2): KAGVTQTPRYLIKTRGQQVTLSCSPISGHRSVSWYQQTPGQGLQFLFEYFSETQRNKGNFPGRFSGRQFSNSRSEMNVSTLELGDSALYLCASSLEGTGVFSGYGYTFGSGTRLTVV.

This clone was recorded only once. The rearrangement links TRBV12-2 to TRBJ2-3; TRBD2 is the table's D call and was not checked against the DNA. TRBV12-2 is a pseudogene locus. This CDR3 has 21 residues. The CDR3 coding sequence is TGTGCAAGTCGCTTAATTAGGGTCGGCGCGGGAGGGCCTCCCGGGTCGGATACGCAGTATTTT. Translating it yields CASRLIRVGAGGPPGSDTQYF.

This clone was detected only a few times. The genes are TRBV5-1 and TRBJ1-2; the match to TRBD1 covers 7 bases. This CDR3 is built from 16 residues. Germline CDR1 reads SGHRS; CDR2 reads YFSETQ. V gave up 0 bases and J gave up 7 bases; unmatched junction bases: 12. The chain's CDR3 is CASSLGPRQGSFGYTF. The CDR3 DNA is TGCGCCAGCAGCTTGGGTCCCAGACAGGGCAGCTTTGGCTACACCTTC.

V usage is TRBV5-1 and J usage is TRBJ2-2, with TRBD2 identical over 7 bases. Looked up from germline, CDR1 is SGHRS and CDR2 is YFSETQ. The junction had 2 bases not matched to a gene; V was cut back by 0 bases and J by 0 bases. This CDR3 spans 16 amino acids. DNA of the CDR3: TGCGCCAGCAGCTTGGCACGGGGGGCGAACACCGGGGAGCTGTTTTTT. Translation gives CASSLARGANTGELFF.

The rearrangement joins TRBV7-9 to TRBJ2-7, with unresolved D. This CDR3 is built from 16 residues. Trimming stripped 3 bases from V and 0 bases from J, with 15 bases between. Germline V gene sequence: CDR1 SEHNR, CDR2 FQNEAQ (reference sequence). CDR3: CASSLTARGSSYEQYF. In DNA, the CDR3 is TGTGCCAGCAGCTTGACTGCTCGCGGCAGCTCCTACGAGCAGTACTTC.

The chain is built from TRBV18 and TRBJ2-4; 7 nucleotides match TRBD2. CDR3 length: 15 amino acids. V lost 3 bases, J lost 5 bases, and 7 bases stayed unmatched. Germline loops: CDR1 KGHSH, CDR2 LQKENI. As DNA, the CDR3 is TGTGCCAGCTCACCCCTACTAGCGAGGGAAAACATTCAGTACTTC. It yields the protein CASSPLLARENIQYF.

This clone showed up just once. V usage is TRBV4-1 and J usage is TRBJ2-1; maybe TRBD2 (5 bases). Germline CDR1 reads MGHRA; CDR2 reads YSYEKL. Between the trimmed V and J ends, which lost 2 bases and 12 bases, there was a span of 20 bases. This CDR3 has 15 amino acids. The CDR3 here is CASSQLLRLTAGQFF. DNA for the CDR3: TGCGCCAGCAGCCAACTACTGAGACTCACCGCGGGGCAGTTCTTC.

This chain joins TRBV6-6 and TRBJ2-1, with D perhaps TRBD2 (5 bases). CDR1 and CDR2 from the germline V gene are MNHNY and SVGAGI (reference sequence). CDR3 size: 16 residues. The V and J ends lost 4 bases and 0 bases respectively, with 13 bases between them. The CDR3 loop is CASSSDYPNSYNEQFF. CDR3 bases: TGTGCCAGCAGTTCCGACTACCCTAACTCCTACAATGAGCAGTTCTTC.

The gene calls are TRBV10-3 and TRBJ1-6; perhaps TRBD1 as D (6 bases). Looked up from germline, CDR1 is ENHRY and CDR2 is SYGVKD. Between the trimmed V and J ends, which lost 4 bases and 9 bases, there was a span of 16 bases. This CDR3 has 15 residues. The CDR3 protein is CAISARDISGSPLHF. Here the CDR3 DNA reads TGTGCCATCAGTGCCCGGGACATCTCGGGTTCACCCCTCCACTTT.

The chain links TRBV19 to TRBJ1-2, with D possibly being TRBD1 (5 bases). Between the trimmed V and J ends, which lost 7 bases and 4 bases, there was a span of 22 bases. The V gene's germline CDR1 is LNHDA and CDR2 SQIVND (reference sequence). The length of the CDR3 is 16 residues. Written as DNA, the CDR3 is TGTGCCAGTACCTACCAAGGTTCGGGACTCTTCTATGGCTACACCTTC. Protein sequence: CASTYQGSGLFYGYTF.

The chain employs TRBV29-1 and TRBJ2-7; 7 bases are a match to TRBD1. There are 15 residues in the CDR3. The V gene's germline CDR1 is SQVTM and CDR2 ANQGSEA. Trimming cost V 5 bases and J 7 bases; bases outside gene matches: 17. CDR3 amino acids: CSVSQGSQLGGEQYF. The CDR3, as DNA: TGCAGCGTTTCACAGGGGTCCCAATTGGGTGGGGAGCAGTACTTC.

The chain recombines TRBV11-2 with TRBJ2-1; TRBD2 aligns across 10 bases. CDR1 and CDR2 (germline): SGHAT, FQNNGV. Trimming cost V 5 bases and J 4 bases; bases outside gene matches: 8. The CDR3 is made up of 16 amino acids. CDR3 coding DNA: TGTGCCAGCAGCCCACGAACTAGCGGGGCATACAATGAGCAGTTCTTC. This gives the protein CASSPRTSGAYNEQFF.

The chain couples TRBV25-1 to TRBJ2-6; maybe TRBD1 (6 bases). This CDR3 is 18 amino acids long. Per the germline V gene, CDR1 is MGHDK and CDR2 is SYGVNS. V was clipped by 1 base and J by 0 bases, with 13 bases between them. CDR3 loop: CASSESTGKSSGANVLTF. The CDR3 coding sequence is TGTGCCAGCAGTGAATCGACAGGAAAGAGCTCTGGGGCCAACGTCCTGACTTTC.

V and J are TRBV5-4 and TRBJ2-1, with 13 bases fitting TRBD2. CDR1 is SGHNT and CDR2 is YYREEE in the germline V gene (reference sequence). The V and J ends lost 2 bases and 9 bases, in that order; junction bases with no gene match: 5. The CDR3 has 15 amino acids. The CDR3 region is CASSFTSGRAVEQFF. CDR3 nucleotide sequence: TGTGCCAGCAGCTTTACTAGCGGGAGGGCCGTTGAGCAGTTCTTC.

J is TRBJ1-1 and V is TRBV19; D ambiguous. Trimming left V 3 bases short and J 0 bases short, with 5 bases between. The CDR3 extends over 13 amino acids. The germline V gene has CDR1 LNHDA and CDR2 SQIVND (reference sequence). CDR3 sequence reads: CASSIQVNTEAFF. The CDR3, as DNA: TGTGCCAGTAGTATTCAGGTGAACACTGAAGCTTTCTTT.

V usage is TRBV19 and J usage is TRBJ2-2, with 11 bases lining up with TRBD1. The CDR3 loop spans 14 amino acids. J gave up 7 bases and V 8 bases, and 6 bases lay outside the gene matches. CDR1 LNHDA and CDR2 SQIVND come from the germline V gene (reference sequence). CDR3 nucleotide sequence: TGTGCCAGTCGCAGGACAGGGGGCAACGGGGAGCTGTTTTTT. It specifies CASRRTGGNGELFF.

The V and J genes are TRBV5-1 and TRBJ2-1; TRBD1 is a possible D gene (6 bases). The CDR3 has 15 amino acids. Germline V lookup: CDR1 SGHRS, CDR2 YFSETQ. V lost 4 bases and J lost 9, with 20 bases in between. In DNA form, the CDR3 reads TGCGCCAGCAGCCCCGGAGGACAGAATGCTATTGAGCAGTTCTTC. Translated: CASSPGGQNAIEQFF.

V gene TRBV11-2 combines with J gene TRBJ2-1; D not certain. Per germline, CDR1 SGHAT and CDR2 FQNNGV. This CDR3 has 12 amino acids. The ends were cut back, 3 bases at V and 7 bases at J, with 7 bases in the middle. Written as DNA, the CDR3 is TGTGCCAGCAGCTTTACAGTGAATGAGCAGTTCTTC. This encodes CASSFTVNEQFF.

With regard to this clone: It is unclear where the CDR3 begins or ends on the DNA, so no DNA is shown, and the CDR3 is as TCRdb lists it. J is TRBJ2-1 and V is TRBV24-1; the table calls TRBD2, which could not be checked here. Germline V gene sequence: CDR1 KGHDR, CDR2 SFDVKD. Counting both end residues, the CDR3 totals 13 amino acids. The CDR3 reads CATSDFGSGTVFF.